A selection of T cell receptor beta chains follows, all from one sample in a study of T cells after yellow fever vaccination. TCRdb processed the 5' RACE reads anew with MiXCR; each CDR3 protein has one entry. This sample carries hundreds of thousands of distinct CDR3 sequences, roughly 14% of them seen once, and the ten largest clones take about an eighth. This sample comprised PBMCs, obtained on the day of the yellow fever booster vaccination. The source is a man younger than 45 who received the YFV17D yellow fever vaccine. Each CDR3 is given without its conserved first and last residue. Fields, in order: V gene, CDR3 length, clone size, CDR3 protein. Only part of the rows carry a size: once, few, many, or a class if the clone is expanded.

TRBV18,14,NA,ASSPPSTGGKNIQY
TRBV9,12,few,ASSDLRTGNTIY
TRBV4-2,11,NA,ASSQAHATEQY
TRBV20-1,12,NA,SAKAQGAGNEQF
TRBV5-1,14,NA,ASSPWTGYGPSEAF
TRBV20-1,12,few,SGVIAGALDTQY
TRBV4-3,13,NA,ASSQGQGLRGELF
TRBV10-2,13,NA,ASSAFQWDVDTQY
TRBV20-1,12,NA,SATRGLAGDEQF
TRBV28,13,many,ASSSDLRGRGTQY
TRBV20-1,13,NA,SARHTSGSGETQY
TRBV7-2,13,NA,ASSFSNLNTGELF
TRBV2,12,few,ASSEPGLNTEAF
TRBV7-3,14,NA,ASSLQPAGGSDTQY
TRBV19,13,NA,ASSIAPWRRNDLF
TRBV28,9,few,ASNVMTQQF
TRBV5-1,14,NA,ASSLFGPDEVSEQF
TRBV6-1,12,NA,ASSRDRVAETQY
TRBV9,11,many,ASSRDRNYGYT
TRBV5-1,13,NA,ASSLRSGPDYEQY
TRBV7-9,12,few,ASSSTGVNQPQH
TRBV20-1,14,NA,SARDLVAANTGELF
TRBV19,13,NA,ASSILQGSTYEQY
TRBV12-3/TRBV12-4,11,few,ASSLGLAYEQF
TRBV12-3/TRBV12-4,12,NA,ASSAGTGNTEAF
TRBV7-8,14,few,ASSHTSGGALNEQF
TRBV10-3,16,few,AISESAGREEDTGELF
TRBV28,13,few,ASRSTDGRNQPQH
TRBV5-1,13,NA,ASRKGTEISYEQY
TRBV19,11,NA,ASGIGTGYEQY
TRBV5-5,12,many,ASSLGPGGETQY
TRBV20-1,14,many,SARVDRGRRNEKLF
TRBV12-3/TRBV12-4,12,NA,ASSEWTSGRAQY
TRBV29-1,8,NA,SGGTDTQY
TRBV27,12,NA,ASALGGRGYEQY
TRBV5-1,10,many,ASSLGGNGYT
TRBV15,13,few,ATSRVRDSNQPQH
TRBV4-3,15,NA,ASSQDPPGVRARTQY
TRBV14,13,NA,ASSPYHSSYNEQF
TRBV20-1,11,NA,SARGDINQPQH
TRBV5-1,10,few,ARMGPGNTIY